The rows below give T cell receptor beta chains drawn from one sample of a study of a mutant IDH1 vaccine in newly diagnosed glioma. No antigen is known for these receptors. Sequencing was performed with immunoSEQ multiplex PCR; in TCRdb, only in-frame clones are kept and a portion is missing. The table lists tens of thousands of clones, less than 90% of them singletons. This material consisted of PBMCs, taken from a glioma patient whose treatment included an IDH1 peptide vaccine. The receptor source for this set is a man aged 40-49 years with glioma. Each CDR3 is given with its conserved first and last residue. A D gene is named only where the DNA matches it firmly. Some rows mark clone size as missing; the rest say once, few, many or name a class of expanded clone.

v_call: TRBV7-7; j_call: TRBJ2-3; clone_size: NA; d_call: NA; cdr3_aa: CASSRGTRGPFSTDTQYF; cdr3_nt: TGTGCCAGCAGCCGTGGGACCAGAGGACCTTTTTCCACAGATACGCAGTATTTT
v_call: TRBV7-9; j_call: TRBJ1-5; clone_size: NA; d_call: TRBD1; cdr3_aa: CASSIDRGNNQPQHF; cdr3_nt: TGTGCCAGCAGCATTGACAGGGGTAACAATCAGCCCCAGCATTTT
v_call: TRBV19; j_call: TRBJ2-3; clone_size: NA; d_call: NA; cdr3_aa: CASSGIADRDTQYF; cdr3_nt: TGTGCCAGTAGTGGGATAGCGGATAGGGATACGCAGTATTTT
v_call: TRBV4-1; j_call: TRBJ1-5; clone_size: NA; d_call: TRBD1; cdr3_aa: CASSQVTGAGQPQHF; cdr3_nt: TGCGCCAGCAGCCAAGTGACAGGGGCGGGGCAGCCCCAGCATTTT
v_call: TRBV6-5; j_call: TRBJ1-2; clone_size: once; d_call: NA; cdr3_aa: CASLGGANPYGYTF; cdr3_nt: TGTGCCAGCTTAGGAGGGGCAAACCCCTATGGCTACACCTTC
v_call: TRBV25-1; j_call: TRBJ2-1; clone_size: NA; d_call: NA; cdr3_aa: CASSPTGNEQFF; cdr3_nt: TGTGCCAGCAGCCCAACGGGTAATGAGCAGTTCTTC
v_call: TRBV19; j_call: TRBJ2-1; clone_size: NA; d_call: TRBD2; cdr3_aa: CASSILAGGAYNEQFF; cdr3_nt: TGTGCCAGTAGTATCTTAGCGGGAGGAGCGTACAATGAGCAGTTCTTC
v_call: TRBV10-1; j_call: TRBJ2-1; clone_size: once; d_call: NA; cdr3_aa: CATVGHNEQFF; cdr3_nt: TGCGCCACTGTAGGACATAATGAGCAGTTCTTC
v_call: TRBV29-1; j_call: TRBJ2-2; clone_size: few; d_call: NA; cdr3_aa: CSVGGRSTGELFF; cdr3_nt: TGCAGCGTTGGTGGGAGGAGCACCGGGGAGCTGTTTTTT
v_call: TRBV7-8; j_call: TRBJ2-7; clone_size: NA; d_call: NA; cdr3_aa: CASSKTTVASNYEQYF; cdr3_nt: TGTGCCAGCAGCAAAACGACGGTCGCCAGCAACTACGAGCAGTACTTC
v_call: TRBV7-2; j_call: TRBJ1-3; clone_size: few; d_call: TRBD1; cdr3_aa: CASSLAGWQGDTIYF; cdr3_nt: TGTGCCAGCAGCTTAGCGGGGTGGCAGGGGGACACCATATATTTT
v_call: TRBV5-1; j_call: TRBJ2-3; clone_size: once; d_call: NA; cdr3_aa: CASSLDGTSTDTQYF; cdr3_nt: TGCGCCAGCAGCTTGGACGGGACCAGCACAGATACGCAGTATTTT
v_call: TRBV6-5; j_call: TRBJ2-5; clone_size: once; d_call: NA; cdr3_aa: CASSYYGQKETQYF; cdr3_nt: TGTGCCAGCAGTTACTACGGCCAGAAAGAGACCCAGTACTTC
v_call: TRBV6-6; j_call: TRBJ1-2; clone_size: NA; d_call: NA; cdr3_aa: CASSYLVGGYTF; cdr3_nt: TGTGCCAGCAGTTACTTGGTTGGGGGCTACACCTTC
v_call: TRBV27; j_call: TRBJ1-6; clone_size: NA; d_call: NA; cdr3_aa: CASSLSFSANSPLHF; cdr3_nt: TGTGCCAGCAGTTTATCGTTCAGCGCCAATTCACCCCTCCACTTT
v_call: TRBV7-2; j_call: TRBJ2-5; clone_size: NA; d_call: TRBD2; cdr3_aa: CASSLGLAGEGRETQYF; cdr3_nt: TGTGCCAGCAGCCTAGGGTTAGCGGGAGAGGGGAGGGAGACCCAGTACTTC
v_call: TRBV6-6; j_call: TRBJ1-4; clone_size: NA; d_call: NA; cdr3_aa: CASSGIPGDVDEKLFF; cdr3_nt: TGTGCCAGCAGCGGGATACCGGGTGATGTGGATGAAAAACTGTTTTTT
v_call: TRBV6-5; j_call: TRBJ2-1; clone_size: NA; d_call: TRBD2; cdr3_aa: CASSYGGLLGDEQFF; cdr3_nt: TGTGCCAGCAGTTACGGGGGACTACTGGGGGATGAGCAGTTCTTC
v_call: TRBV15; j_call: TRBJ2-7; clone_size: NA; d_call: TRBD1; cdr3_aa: CATSRRGGHHEQYF; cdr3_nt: TGTGCCACCAGTCGGAGAGGGGGCCACCACGAGCAGTACTTC
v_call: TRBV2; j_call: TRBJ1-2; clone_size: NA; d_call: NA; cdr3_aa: CASRVGTFGYTF; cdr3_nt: TGTGCCAGCAGGGTGGGGACTTTTGGCTACACCTTC
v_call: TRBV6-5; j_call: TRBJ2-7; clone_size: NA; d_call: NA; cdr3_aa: CASSYPGAKQYF; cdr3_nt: TGTGCCAGCAGTTACCCCGGGGCGAAGCAGTACTTC
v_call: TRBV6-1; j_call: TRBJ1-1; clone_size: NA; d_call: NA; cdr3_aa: CASSLGGAGNTEAFF; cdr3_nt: TGTGCCAGCAGTCTAGGGGGGGCGGGGAACACTGAAGCTTTCTTT
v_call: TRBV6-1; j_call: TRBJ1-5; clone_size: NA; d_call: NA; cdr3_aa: CATLDGLRNQPQHF; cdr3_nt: TGTGCCACCCTCGACGGGCTTCGAAATCAGCCCCAGCATTTT
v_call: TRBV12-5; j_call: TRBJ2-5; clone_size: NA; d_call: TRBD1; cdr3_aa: CASGLSWTGQETQYF; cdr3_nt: TGTGCTAGTGGTTTGAGCTGGACAGGGCAAGAGACCCAGTACTTC
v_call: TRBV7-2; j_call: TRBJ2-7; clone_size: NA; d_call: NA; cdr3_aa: CASRYGEGEQYF; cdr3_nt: TGTGCCAGCCGCTACGGCGAGGGCGAGCAGTACTTC
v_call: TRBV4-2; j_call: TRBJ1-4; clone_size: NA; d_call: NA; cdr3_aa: CASSERDLLNEKLFF; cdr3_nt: TGTGCCAGCAGCGAACGGGACCTGCTGAATGAAAAACTGTTTTTT
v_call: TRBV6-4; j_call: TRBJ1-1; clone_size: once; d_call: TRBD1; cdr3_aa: CASSDSNRGPGQENTEAFF; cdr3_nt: TGTGCCAGCAGTGACTCGAATCGGGGACCGGGACAGGAGAACACTGAAGCTTTCTTT
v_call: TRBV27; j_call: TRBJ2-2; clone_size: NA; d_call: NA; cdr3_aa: CASSPVFNTGELFF; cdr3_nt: TGTGCCAGCAGTCCCGTGTTCAACACCGGGGAGCTGTTTTTT
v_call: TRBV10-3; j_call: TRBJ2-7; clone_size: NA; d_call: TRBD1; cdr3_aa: CAISESTGGYEQYF; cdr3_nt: TGTGCCATCAGTGAGTCGACAGGGGGCTACGAGCAGTACTTC
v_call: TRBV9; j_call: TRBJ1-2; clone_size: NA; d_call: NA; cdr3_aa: CASSKPGGYYGYTF; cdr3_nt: TGTGCCAGCAGCAAGCCCGGAGGTTACTATGGCTACACCTTC
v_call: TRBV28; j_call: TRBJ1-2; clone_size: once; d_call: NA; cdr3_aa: CASRGAGASYNYGYTF; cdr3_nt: TGTGCCAGCAGAGGGGCCGGGGCCTCATATAACTATGGCTACACCTTC
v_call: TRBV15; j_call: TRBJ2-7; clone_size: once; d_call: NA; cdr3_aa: CATSRGPGADEQYF; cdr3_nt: TGTGCCACCAGCAGAGGTCCGGGGGCCGACGAGCAGTACTTC
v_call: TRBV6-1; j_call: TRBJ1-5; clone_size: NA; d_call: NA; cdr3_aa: CASSDRGRLGKDGNQPQHF; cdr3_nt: TGTGCCAGCAGTGATCGGGGCAGACTAGGGAAAGATGGCAATCAGCCCCAGCATTTT
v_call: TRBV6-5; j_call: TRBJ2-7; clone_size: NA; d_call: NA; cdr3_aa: CASSSRGPYEQYF; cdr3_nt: TGTGCCAGCAGTTCCAGGGGCCCCTACGAGCAGTACTTC
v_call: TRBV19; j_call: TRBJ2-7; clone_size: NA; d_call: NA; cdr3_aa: CASKRDLYEQYF; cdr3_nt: TGTGCCAGTAAACGGGACCTGTACGAGCAGTACTTC
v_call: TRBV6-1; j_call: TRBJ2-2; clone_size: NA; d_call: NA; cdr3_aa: CASIEWGELFF; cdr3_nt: TGTGCCAGCATTGAGTGGGGGGAGCTGTTTTTT
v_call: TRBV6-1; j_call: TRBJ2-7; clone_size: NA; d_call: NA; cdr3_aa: CASSAQGGGVAPYEQYF; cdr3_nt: TGTGCCAGCAGTGCCCAAGGTGGGGGTGTCGCACCCTACGAGCAGTACTTC
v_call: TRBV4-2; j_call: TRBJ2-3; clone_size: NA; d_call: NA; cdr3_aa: CASSHEPSGLTSTDTQYF; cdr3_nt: TGTGCCAGCAGCCATGAACCAAGCGGACTTACGAGCACAGATACGCAGTATTTT